The rows below give T cell receptor beta chains drawn from one sample of a study of T cells in Graves' hyperthyroidism and ophthalmopathy. MiXCR was run by TCRdb on the multiplex PCR reads, yielding one entry per CDR3 protein. Here the sample spans around 250,000 distinct CDR3 sequences, roughly 14% being singletons. Sequenced input: blood. These receptors came from a woman aged 40 to 49 with Graves' hyperthyroidism that later progressed to Graves' ophthalmopathy. Both conserved end residues are trimmed from each CDR3.

j_gene	v_gene	CDR3aa
TRBJ2-1	TRBV20-1	SASRLSSYNEQF
TRBJ2-2	TRBV28	ASSPQRLLAQNTGELF
TRBJ2-7	TRBV12-3/TRBV12-4	ASSLRGGRSYEQY
TRBJ1-1	TRBV19	ASSPSQGGNTEAF
TRBJ2-1	TRBV28	ASIGGGIYNEQF
TRBJ2-5	TRBV28	ASSRRGGGETQY
TRBJ2-3	TRBV2	ASSPGRDTQY
TRBJ1-5	TRBV10-3	AISESNQPQH
TRBJ2-2	TRBV11-2	ASSLVLFSGKVEVPGELF
TRBJ2-5	TRBV5-1	ASSSELAPTETQY
TRBJ2-1	TRBV10-2	ALAQGSAYNEQF
TRBJ2-1	TRBV7-2	ASSKTSGMVPRSYNEQF
TRBJ2-5	TRBV4-1	ASSQGLAGPETQY
TRBJ2-1	TRBV6-2/TRBV6-3	ASRITGSNEQF
TRBJ2-1	TRBV12-3/TRBV12-4	ASSLVRDDNEQF
TRBJ2-5	TRBV30	AWSAGPGLQETQY
TRBJ2-1	TRBV5-1	ASSFEGAIDNEQF
TRBJ2-1	TRBV27	ASSLRGTSYYNEQF
TRBJ2-1	TRBV4-1	ASSQAPTSGMYNEQF
TRBJ2-5	TRBV7-9	ASSLVPSGIETQY
TRBJ2-4	TRBV12-3/TRBV12-4	ASSKSRLDDIQY
TRBJ1-5	TRBV2	ASSEMENQPQH
TRBJ1-3	TRBV2	ASSRGGLHSGNTIY
TRBJ2-1	TRBV6-1	ASSYMSGRARNEQF
TRBJ2-7	TRBV25-1	ASKRDRVDEQY
TRBJ1-4	TRBV7-9	ASSLWSSGGGEKLF
TRBJ2-3	TRBV7-9	ASSLTGLAGDTQY
TRBJ1-2	TRBV28	ASSLSHYGYT
TRBJ2-1	TRBV7-9	ASSLVADGAVEQF
TRBJ1-5	TRBV5-7	ASSAVGVETGNQPQH
TRBJ2-1	TRBV30	AWNLGAYNEQF
TRBJ2-5	TRBV19	ASSTRQGLGETQY
TRBJ2-3	TRBV5-1	ASSKDRGGTDTQY
TRBJ2-1	TRBV24-1	ATRDGYSYNEQF
TRBJ2-5	TRBV29-1	SVLGLAEKQETQY
TRBJ2-5	TRBV3-1	ASSHPPTGETQY
TRBJ2-2	TRBV5-1	ASRPAGDTGELF
TRBJ2-7	TRBV12-3/TRBV12-4	ASSFGRASERLEQY
TRBJ2-3	TRBV9	ASSVGSGSADTQY
TRBJ2-1	TRBV24-1	ATILGQLDNEQF
TRBJ2-3	TRBV29-1	SVGQGYTDTQY
TRBJ2-5	TRBV28	ASRSSGVQTQY
TRBJ2-7	TRBV20-1	SVRGEGSEQY
TRBJ2-3	TRBV2	ASSVTTGGVLDTQY
TRBJ1-2	TRBV5-5	ASSQWGGNYGYT
TRBJ1-2	TRBV5-5	ASSLNSGIDRVNGYT
TRBJ2-1	TRBV5-6	ASSLVSGRMNEQF
TRBJ1-4	TRBV20-1	SAGDRADEKLF
TRBJ1-1	TRBV4-2	ASSPSVSGGAF
TRBJ2-5	TRBV7-2	ASSYRQGLETQY
TRBJ2-7	TRBV27	ASSWGPTTYDLY
TRBJ1-5	TRBV27	ASRKDRGEHYSNQPQH
TRBJ1-5	TRBV11-2	ASSLSKNQPQH
TRBJ2-3	TRBV5-1	ASNHPRGRIRADTQY
TRBJ2-5	TRBV12-3/TRBV12-4	ASSLVAGNQETQY